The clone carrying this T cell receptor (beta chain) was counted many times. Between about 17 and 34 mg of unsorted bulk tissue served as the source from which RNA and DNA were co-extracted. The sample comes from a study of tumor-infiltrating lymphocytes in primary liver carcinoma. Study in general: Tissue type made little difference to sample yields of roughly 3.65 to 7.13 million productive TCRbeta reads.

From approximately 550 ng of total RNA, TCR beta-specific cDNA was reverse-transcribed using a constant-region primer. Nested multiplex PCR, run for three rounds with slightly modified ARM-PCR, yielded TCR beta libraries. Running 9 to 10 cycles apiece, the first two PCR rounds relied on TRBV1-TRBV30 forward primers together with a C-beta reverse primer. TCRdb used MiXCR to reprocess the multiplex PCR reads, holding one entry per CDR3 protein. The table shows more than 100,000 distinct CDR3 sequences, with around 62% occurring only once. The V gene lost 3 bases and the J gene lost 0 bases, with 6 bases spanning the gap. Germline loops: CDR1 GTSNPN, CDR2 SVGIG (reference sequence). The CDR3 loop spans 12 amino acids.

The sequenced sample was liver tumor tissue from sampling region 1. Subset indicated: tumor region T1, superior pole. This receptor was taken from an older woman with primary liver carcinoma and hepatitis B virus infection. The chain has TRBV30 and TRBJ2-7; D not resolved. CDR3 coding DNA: TGTGCCTGGAGAGTGAACTCCTACGAGCAGTACTTC. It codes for CAWRVNSYEQYF. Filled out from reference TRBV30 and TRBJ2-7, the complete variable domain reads SQTIHQWPATLVQPVGSPLSLECTVEGTSNPNLYWYRQAAGRGLQLLFYSVGIGQISSEVPQNLSASRPQDRQFILSSKKLLLSDSGFYLCAWRVNSYEQYFGPGTRLTVT.